This T cell receptor beta chain was captured in a study of shared T cell receptors in the human thymus. Trimming cost V 1 base and J 4 bases, with 19 bases left between them. This CDR3 region has 18 residues. Germline CDR1 is SEHNR and CDR2 is FQNEAQ (reference sequence). Repertoires were generated with immunoSEQ multiplex PCR, while TCRdb's copy carries only in-frame clones and drops some. Of 500,000 to 750,000 clones detected, roughly 90% appear once; the ten largest clones hold 0.0085% to 0.012%. This sample was shared with a second study, whose subject was human thymus T cells. As reported in that work: Resected material from corrective heart surgery provided the thymus tissue analysed. Thymic and blood repertoires appeared to show biased V and J gene usage. Related research examined unrelated individuals and reported that their thymic repertoires overlapped highly.

The sequence came from a boy in the first two years of life with a congenital heart defect. The specimen was thymocytes. The J gene is TRBJ2-2, the V gene TRBV7-9; D is unclear. The CDR3 is CASSLVREDLGGTGELFF. The CDR3 region has the DNA TGTGCCAGCAGCTTAGTTAGAGAAGACTTAGGCGGCACCGGGGAGCTGTTTTTT.